This T cell receptor beta chain was documented in a study of radiotherapy plus CTLA-4 blockade in lung cancer. Study-wide background: Disease control was achieved by 31% of patients, and objective responses by around 17%.

Trimming at V came to 5 bases and at J to 6 bases, leaving 7 bases not matched to a gene. The CDR3 extends over 14 amino acids. The germline V gene encodes CDR1 LNHDA and CDR2 SQIVND (reference sequence). Generated by immunoSEQ multiplex PCR, the TCRdb table keeps only in-frame clones and is missing some. The data hold roughly 120,000 clones, with nearly 80% observed a single time. This clonotype originated in a human donor with non-small cell lung cancer who had a partial response to radiotherapy plus ipilimumab. The rearrangement uses TRBV19 and TRBJ1-5; 7 bases are a match to TRBD1. Sequenced here: peripheral blood, sampled from a patient treated with radiotherapy plus ipilimumab. The CDR3 DNA reads TGTGCCAGTAGTCCCACAGGGGCGGGTCAGCCCCAGCATTTT. Translating gives CASSPTGAGQPQHF. The full variable domain, in which reference TRBV19 and TRBJ1-5 provide the parts outside the CDR3, is DGGITQSPKYLFRKEGQNVTLSCEQNLNHDAMYWYRQDPGQGLRLIYYSQIVNDFQKGDIAEGYSVSREKKESFPLTVTSAQKNPTAFYLCASSPTGAGQPQHFGDGTRLSIL.